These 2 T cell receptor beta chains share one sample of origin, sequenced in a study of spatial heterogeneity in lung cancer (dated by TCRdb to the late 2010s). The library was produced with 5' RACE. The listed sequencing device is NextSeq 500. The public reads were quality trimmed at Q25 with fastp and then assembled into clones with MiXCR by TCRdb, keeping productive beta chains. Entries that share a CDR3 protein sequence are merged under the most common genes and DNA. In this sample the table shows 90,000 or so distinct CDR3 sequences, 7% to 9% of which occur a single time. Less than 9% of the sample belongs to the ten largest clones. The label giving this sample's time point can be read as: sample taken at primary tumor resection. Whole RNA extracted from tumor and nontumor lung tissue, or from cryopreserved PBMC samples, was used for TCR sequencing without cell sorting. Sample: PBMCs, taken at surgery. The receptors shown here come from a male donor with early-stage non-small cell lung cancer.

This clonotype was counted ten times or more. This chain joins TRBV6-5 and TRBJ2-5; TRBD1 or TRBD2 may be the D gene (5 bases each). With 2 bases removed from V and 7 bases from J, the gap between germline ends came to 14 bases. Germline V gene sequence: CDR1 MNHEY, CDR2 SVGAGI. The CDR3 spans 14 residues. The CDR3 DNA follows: TGTGCCAGCAGTTACCCGGGACCCAGAGGGACCCAGTACTTC. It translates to CASSYPGPRGTQYF.

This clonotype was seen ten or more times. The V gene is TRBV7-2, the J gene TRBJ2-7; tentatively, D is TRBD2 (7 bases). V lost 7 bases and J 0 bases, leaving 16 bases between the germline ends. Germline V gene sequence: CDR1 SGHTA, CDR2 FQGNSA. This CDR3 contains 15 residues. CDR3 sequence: CASNKGRGLSYEQYF. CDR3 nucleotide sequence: TGTGCCAGCAACAAAGGGCGGGGGCTCTCCTACGAGCAGTACTTC.